This TCR beta chain came from a study of cytomegalovirus exposure and HLA in healthy donors. Vbeta (60) and Jbeta (13) primers were used in the PCR. This table comes from immunoSEQ multiplex PCR, and its TCRdb copy is limited to in-frame clones, with some not included. The sample carries 85,000 to 100,000 clones, approximately 90% recorded once. V was pared by 6 bases and J by 10 bases, with 26 bases between. Germline CDR1 MDHEN, CDR2 SYDVKM. The CDR3 totals 16 residues. This clone has only one observation. Samples came from healthy bone marrow donors. The material sequenced was PBMCs. The receptor was derived from a man younger than 35 in good health and CMV-seronegative. The V gene is TRBV28, the J gene TRBJ2-3, with a possible D match to TRBD1 (6 bases). The chain's CDR3 is CASSLNRAFGPYAQYF. The DNA for the CDR3 is TGTGCCAGCAGCCTGAACAGGGCGTTCGGGCCATACGCGCAGTATTTT. The variable domain in full, with the rest retrieved from reference TRBV28 and TRBJ2-3, is DVKVTQSSRYLVKRTGEKVFLECVQDMDHENMFWYRQDPGLGLRLIYFSYDVKMKEKGDIPEGYSVSREKKERFSLILESASTNQTSMYLCASSLNRAFGPYAQYFGPGTRLTVL.